This is a list of T cell receptor beta chains from one sample in a study of T cell clones after liver transplantation. Clones were read by immunoSEQ multiplex PCR, and TCRdb kept only the in-frame ones, dropping some. The sample includes approximately 22,000 clones, over 85% of them seen just once. The specimen comprised CD8+ T cells from blood, sampled approximately 27 months after liver transplant. All receptors derive from a human patient who received a liver transplant. The graft donor may have given rise to some T cells. Each CDR3 is given with its conserved first and last residue. Fields, in order: D gene, V gene, J gene, CDR3 length, CDR3 protein. The D gene is left open where the match is weak.

d_call: NA; v_call: TRBV25-1; j_call: TRBJ2-1; cdr3_length: 14; cdr3_aa: CASSDPAEYNEQFF
d_call: NA; v_call: TRBV11-3; j_call: TRBJ2-7; cdr3_length: 13; cdr3_aa: CASSTPVGAKQYF
d_call: TRBD2; v_call: TRBV2; j_call: TRBJ2-7; cdr3_length: 14; cdr3_aa: CASSEALGGDEQYF
d_call: NA; v_call: TRBV5-4; j_call: TRBJ1-2; cdr3_length: 15; cdr3_aa: CASSPSRSLHYGYTF
d_call: TRBD2; v_call: TRBV5-1; j_call: TRBJ2-1; cdr3_length: 16; cdr3_aa: CASSLAVSGIDNEQFF
d_call: NA; v_call: TRBV4-3; j_call: TRBJ2-3; cdr3_length: 17; cdr3_aa: CASSQDRAGNLTDTQYF
d_call: TRBD1; v_call: TRBV9; j_call: TRBJ2-5; cdr3_length: 16; cdr3_aa: CASSSRQGLIQETQYF
d_call: TRBD2; v_call: TRBV27; j_call: TRBJ2-1; cdr3_length: 15; cdr3_aa: CASSRTSGRINEQFF
d_call: TRBD1; v_call: TRBV5-5; j_call: TRBJ2-7; cdr3_length: 14; cdr3_aa: CASSPRDRNYEQYF
d_call: TRBD2; v_call: TRBV28; j_call: TRBJ2-2; cdr3_length: 18; cdr3_aa: CASISVVGLAGGGGELFF
d_call: NA; v_call: TRBV27; j_call: TRBJ2-2; cdr3_length: 13; cdr3_aa: CASSLTRGSELFF
d_call: NA; v_call: TRBV6-6; j_call: TRBJ2-3; cdr3_length: 12; cdr3_aa: CASSYFTDTQYF
d_call: TRBD2; v_call: TRBV13; j_call: TRBJ2-5; cdr3_length: 15; cdr3_aa: CASTLAGSNQETQYF
d_call: NA; v_call: TRBV4-1; j_call: TRBJ2-7; cdr3_length: 16; cdr3_aa: CASSQGATAFSYEQYF
d_call: NA; v_call: TRBV19; j_call: TRBJ2-4; cdr3_length: 13; cdr3_aa: CASSILGRNIQYF
d_call: NA; v_call: TRBV19; j_call: NA; cdr3_length: 13; cdr3_aa: CASSAARAYEQYF
d_call: TRBD1; v_call: TRBV27; j_call: TRBJ1-1; cdr3_length: 15; cdr3_aa: CASSSLTGANTEAFF
d_call: NA; v_call: TRBV29-1; j_call: TRBJ1-1; cdr3_length: 13; cdr3_aa: CSATGRVGTEAFF
d_call: TRBD2; v_call: TRBV6-5; j_call: TRBJ2-5; cdr3_length: 13; cdr3_aa: CASSRAGEETQYF
d_call: TRBD1; v_call: TRBV28; j_call: TRBJ1-5; cdr3_length: 19; cdr3_aa: CASSLGTGTGSYSNQPQHF
d_call: NA; v_call: TRBV14; j_call: TRBJ2-1; cdr3_length: 19; cdr3_aa: CASSQVIRGLQYSYNEQFF
d_call: TRBD1; v_call: TRBV4-1; j_call: TRBJ2-5; cdr3_length: 16; cdr3_aa: CASSPLGTESQETQYF
d_call: NA; v_call: TRBV14; j_call: TRBJ1-1; cdr3_length: 15; cdr3_aa: CASSQAAALLTEAFF
d_call: NA; v_call: TRBV7-9; j_call: TRBJ1-1; cdr3_length: 19; cdr3_aa: CASSPPAVGLLQSDTEAFF
d_call: NA; v_call: TRBV10-1; j_call: TRBJ2-1; cdr3_length: 14; cdr3_aa: CASSVPGRDNEQFF
d_call: TRBD2; v_call: TRBV5-5; j_call: TRBJ2-7; cdr3_length: 13; cdr3_aa: CASSWGGPYEQYF
d_call: NA; v_call: TRBV27; j_call: TRBJ2-3; cdr3_length: 14; cdr3_aa: CASSFFSDVDTQYF
d_call: NA; v_call: TRBV4-1; j_call: TRBJ1-1; cdr3_length: 14; cdr3_aa: CASSHGSGITEAFF
d_call: NA; v_call: TRBV11-3; j_call: TRBJ2-7; cdr3_length: 16; cdr3_aa: CASSFKSDSPSYEQYF